Listed here are 20 T cell receptor beta chains from one sample, sequenced in a study of blood T cells in healthy people across ages. A second roughly 6 to 12 cycle PCR used barcoded and J-beta primers. TCRdb independently ran MiXCR on the 5' RACE reads; one entry per CDR3 protein. The profile covers around 580,000 distinct CDR3 sequences, with around 50% appearing a single time and 20% to 25% taken by the ten largest. Sequenced input: blood. These receptors were collected from a man older than 75 in good health.

This clonotype came up a few times. The J gene is TRBJ2-2, the V gene TRBV6-1, with 9 bases that match TRBD2. Germline V gene sequence: CDR1 MNHNS, CDR2 SASEGT. CDR3 size: 16 residues. V lost 6 bases to trimming and J lost 1 base; unmatched junction nucleotides: 6. The CDR3 region is CASRIAGAGNTGELFF. CDR3 DNA: TGTGCCAGCAGGATAGCGGGGGCCGGGAACACCGGGGAGCTGTTTTTT.

In its sample, this clonotype was seen once. The chain couples TRBV10-3 to TRBJ2-5; no reliable D call. Germline-derived CDR1 and CDR2 are ENHRY and SYGVKD. The CDR3 consists of 13 residues. V dropped 3 bases and J dropped 0 bases, with 5 bases sitting between them. The CDR3 spells CAISESNQETQYF. CDR3 in DNA: TGTGCCATCAGTGAATCAAACCAAGAGACCCAGTACTTC.

The V call is TRBV9, the J call TRBJ2-5, with a weak D call TRBD1 (5 bases). The CDR3 runs 14 residues. V was shortened by 3 bases and J by 4 bases, with 13 bases between the two germline ends. The germline CDR1 and CDR2 sequences are SGDLS and YYNGEE. The CDR3 region is CASSAQGSGETQYF. The CDR3 DNA follows: TGTGCCAGCAGCGCTCAGGGCTCGGGAGAGACCCAGTACTTC.

This clonotype was detected once. The genes are TRBV18 and TRBJ2-6; TRBD1 matches 7 bases. CDR1 and CDR2 (germline): KGHSH, LQKENI. Unmatched junction bases numbered 8, after V lost 4 bases and J lost 2 bases. This CDR3 region has 17 residues. Written as DNA, the CDR3 is TGTGCCAGCTCACGCAGGGGGAACCACGCTGGGGCCAACGTCCTGACTTTC. Protein: CASSRRGNHAGANVLTF.

The chain has TRBV7-9 and TRBJ2-7, with TRBD2 as a possible D gene (6 bases). V dropped 5 bases and J dropped 7 bases, with 18 bases sitting between them. There are 14 residues in the CDR3. Germline V CDR1 and CDR2: SEHNR, FQNEAQ (reference sequence). CDR3 region: CASSLVADLTEQYF. The CDR3 region has the DNA TGTGCCAGCAGCCTTGTAGCGGACCTCACTGAGCAGTACTTC. Together with reference TRBV7-9 and TRBJ2-7, the CDR3 gives the full variable domain: DTGVSQNPRHKITKRGQNVTFRCDPISEHNRLYWYRQTLGQGPEFLTYFQNEAQLEKSRLLSDRFSAERPKGSFSTLEIQRTEQGDSAMYLCASSLVADLTEQYFGPGTRLTVT.

The chain couples TRBV20-1 to TRBJ2-5; TRBD1 matches at 8 bases. The junction had 6 bases not matched to a gene; V was cut back by 1 base and J by 2 bases. The V gene's germline CDR1 is DFQATT and CDR2 SNEGSKA (reference sequence). This CDR3 comprises 15 residues. This CDR3 reads CSARGRQGRQETQYF. For the CDR3, the DNA is TGCAGTGCTAGAGGGAGACAGGGGAGGCAAGAGACCCAGTACTTC.

The genes are TRBV3-1 and TRBJ1-1, with TRBD1 identical over 7 bases. Losses at the gene ends were 1 base for V and 4 bases for J; bases not matched to a gene: 6. The CDR3 length is 15 residues. Looked up from germline, CDR1 is LGHDT and CDR2 is YNNKEL (reference sequence). Written as DNA, the CDR3 is TGTGCCAGCAGCCAAGGGACGACAGGGCCCACTGAAGCTTTCTTT. Protein product: CASSQGTTGPTEAFF.

In its sample, this clonotype was seen a few times. The chain uses TRBV20-1 and TRBJ2-3, with 7 bases that match TRBD2. The trim removed 3 bases at V and 4 bases at J, leaving 4 bases unmatched. Germline loops: CDR1 DFQATT, CDR2 SNEGSKA (reference sequence). The CDR3 length is 13 residues. CDR3 protein: CSASISGADTQYF. Here the CDR3 DNA reads TGCAGTGCTAGTATCAGCGGGGCAGATACGCAGTATTTT.

The chain recombines TRBV20-1 with TRBJ1-2; D is possibly TRBD1 (5 bases). V lost 3 bases, J lost 0 bases, and 14 bases lay in between. This CDR3 contains 15 residues. In germline, CDR1 is DFQATT, CDR2 SNEGSKA (reference sequence). CDR3 loop: CSAREGTTANYGYTF. CDR3 nucleotides: TGCAGTGCTAGGGAGGGGACGACTGCTAACTATGGCTACACCTTC.

In this sample, this clonotype turned up many times. The rearrangement joins TRBV6-6 to TRBJ1-4, with 10 bases matching TRBD1. Germline CDR1 reads MNHNY; CDR2 reads SVGAGI (reference sequence). This CDR3 has 16 amino acids. V gave up 6 bases and J gave up 0 bases; unmatched junction bases: 4. Here the CDR3 reads CASRRGQGATNEKLFF. As DNA, the CDR3 is TGTGCCAGCAGGCGCGGACAGGGGGCAACTAATGAAAAACTGTTTTTT.

J is TRBJ2-1 and V is TRBV7-2; the D gene is possibly TRBD1 (6 bases). The CDR3 has 13 amino acids. The V end lost 5 bases, the J end lost 5 bases, and 10 bases lay between the germline ends. Germline lookup yields CDR1 SGHTA and CDR2 FQGNSA. The CDR3 here is CASSGGPNNEQFF. DNA of the CDR3: TGTGCCAGCAGCGGGGGCCCGAACAATGAGCAGTTCTTC.

The chain uses TRBV12-3 or TRBV12-4 and TRBJ2-3; D is ambiguous. The CDR3 is 15 amino acids. Trimming removed 5 bases at V and 3 bases at J, with 15 bases between. The CDR3 loop reads CASSLQQLGTDTQYF. CDR3 nucleotide sequence: TGTGCCAGCAGTCTCCAGCAGCTGGGGACAGATACGCAGTATTTT.

The chain combines TRBV6-6 with TRBJ2-7; no clear D. The CDR3 is 15 residues long. Germline V lookup: CDR1 MNHNY, CDR2 SVGAGI (reference sequence). V was cut by 2 bases and J by 6 bases, with 17 bases left in between. The CDR3 sequence is CASSYGRTGDCEQYF. As DNA, the CDR3 is TGTGCCAGCAGTTACGGGCGGACCGGAGACTGCGAGCAGTACTTC.

V and J are TRBV20-1 and TRBJ2-1; 10 bases are shared with TRBD2. The V gene end was trimmed by 6 bases and the J gene end by 0 bases; junction bases not matched to a gene: 8. The CDR3 contains 16 residues. CDR1 and CDR2 (germline): DFQATT, SNEGSKA (reference sequence). CDR3 loop: CSATTGTSDSYNEQFF. CDR3 DNA: TGCAGTGCGACAACCGGGACTAGCGACTCCTACAATGAGCAGTTCTTC.

The rearrangement uses TRBV12-3 or TRBV12-4 and TRBJ1-6; D may be TRBD1 (6 bases). Trimming pared 5 bases from V and 6 bases from J, leaving 11 bases between. CDR3 length: 14 amino acids. Written as DNA, the CDR3 is TGTGCCAGCAGTACCCAGGGGCTTAATTCACCCCTCCACTTT. It yields the protein CASSTQGLNSPLHF.

J is TRBJ2-1 and V is TRBV24-1; TRBD1 agrees at 8 bases. The germline V gene encodes CDR1 KGHDR and CDR2 SFDVKD. This CDR3 is 14 amino acids long. Trimming at V came to 9 bases and at J to 2 bases, leaving 5 bases not matched to a gene. CDR3 residues: CATGPGQAYNEQFF. The CDR3 DNA reads TGTGCCACCGGGCCGGGACAGGCCTACAATGAGCAGTTCTTC.

This chain joins TRBV9 and TRBJ2-3; unclear D gene. Trimming pared 3 bases from V and 6 bases from J, leaving 17 bases between. The CDR3 extends over 15 amino acids. Germline CDR1 reads SGDLS; CDR2 reads YYNGEE. This CDR3 reads CASSAGLLDVDTQYF. As DNA, the CDR3 is TGTGCCAGCAGCGCCGGTCTTCTTGACGTGGATACGCAGTATTTT.

CDR3 sequence reads: CSAQGQVPSYEQYF. For the CDR3, the DNA is TGCAGTGCCCAGGGACAGGTGCCCTCCTACGAGCAGTACTTC. V gene TRBV20-1 combines with J gene TRBJ2-7; 8 positions agree with TRBD1. Germline CDR1 DFQATT, CDR2 SNEGSKA (reference sequence). The CDR3 has 14 amino acids. After removal of 6 bases from V and 0 bases from J, the junction contained 7 bases not matched to a gene.

The chain recombines TRBV6-5 with TRBJ2-7; TRBD2 matches at 8 bases. Germline CDR1 and CDR2: MNHEY and SVGAGI. There are 17 residues in the CDR3. Losses at the gene ends were 2 bases for V and 1 base for J; bases not matched to a gene: 10. The CDR3 reads CASSYRTGGGTSYEQYF. The CDR3 nucleotides read TGTGCCAGCAGTTACCGAACCGGGGGGGGAACATCCTACGAGCAGTACTTC.

Regarding this clonotype: A read error may produce the germline difference seen at one junction end. The V call is TRBV6-1, the J call TRBJ2-1, with 10 positions matching TRBD2. Germline lookup yields CDR1 MNHNS and CDR2 SASEGT. The CDR3 is made up of 17 amino acids. The CDR3 nucleotides read TGTGCCATCAGTGGGACACTAGCGGGACTAAACTACAATGAGCAGTTCTTC. Translating gives CAISGTLAGLNYNEQFF.